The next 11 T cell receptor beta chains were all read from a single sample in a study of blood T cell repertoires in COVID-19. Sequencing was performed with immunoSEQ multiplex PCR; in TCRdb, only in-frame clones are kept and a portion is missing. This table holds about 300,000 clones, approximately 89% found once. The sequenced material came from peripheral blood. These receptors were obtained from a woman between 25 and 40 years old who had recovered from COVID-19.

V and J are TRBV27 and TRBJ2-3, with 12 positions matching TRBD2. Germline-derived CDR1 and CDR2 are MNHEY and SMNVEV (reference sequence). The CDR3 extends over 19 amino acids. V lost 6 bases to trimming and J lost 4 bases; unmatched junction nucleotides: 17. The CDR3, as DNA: TGTGCCAGCAGCAGATTTACTAGCGGGGGGCACTTAGTCGCAGATACGCAGTATTTT. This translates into CASSRFTSGGHLVADTQYF.

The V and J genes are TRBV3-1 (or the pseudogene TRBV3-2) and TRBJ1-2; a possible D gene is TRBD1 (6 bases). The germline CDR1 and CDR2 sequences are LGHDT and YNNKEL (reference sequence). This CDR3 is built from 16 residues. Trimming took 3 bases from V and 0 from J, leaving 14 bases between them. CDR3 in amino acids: CASSQSFDRPNYGYTF. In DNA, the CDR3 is TGTGCCAGCAGCCAGAGCTTCGACAGGCCTAACTATGGCTACACCTTC.

CDR3 sequence reads: CASSAFGTGLYGNTIYF. CDR3 sequence (DNA): TGTGCCAGCAGCGCCTTTGGGACAGGGTTATATGGAAACACCATATATTTT. This chain joins TRBV9 and TRBJ1-3, with 9 bases aligning to TRBD1. There are 17 residues in the CDR3. Germline trimming cut 3 bases from V and 3 bases from J; bases unmatched to any gene: 10. CDR1 and CDR2 (germline): SGDLS, YYNGEE.

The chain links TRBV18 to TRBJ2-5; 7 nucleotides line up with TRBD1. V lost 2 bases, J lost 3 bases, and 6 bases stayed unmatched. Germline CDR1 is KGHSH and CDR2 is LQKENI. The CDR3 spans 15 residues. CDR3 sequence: CASSPSYRGEETQYF. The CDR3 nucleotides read TGTGCCAGCTCACCAAGTTACAGGGGAGAAGAGACCCAGTACTTC.

CDR3 protein: CAWSVRQGYGYTF. DNA of the CDR3: TGTGCCTGGAGTGTACGGCAGGGCTATGGCTACACCTTC. The V call is TRBV30, the J call TRBJ1-2; a possible D gene is TRBD1 (5 bases). Trimming pared 0 bases from V and 4 bases from J, leaving 9 bases between. The CDR3 length is 13 residues. The germline gives CDR1 GTSNPN, CDR2 SVGIG (reference sequence).

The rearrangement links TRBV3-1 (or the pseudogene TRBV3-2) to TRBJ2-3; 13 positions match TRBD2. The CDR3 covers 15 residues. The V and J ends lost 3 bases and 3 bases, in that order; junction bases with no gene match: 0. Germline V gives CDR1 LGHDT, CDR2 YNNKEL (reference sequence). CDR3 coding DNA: TGTGCCAGCAGCCAGACTAGCGGGGGGACAGATACGCAGTATTTT. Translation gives CASSQTSGGTDTQYF.

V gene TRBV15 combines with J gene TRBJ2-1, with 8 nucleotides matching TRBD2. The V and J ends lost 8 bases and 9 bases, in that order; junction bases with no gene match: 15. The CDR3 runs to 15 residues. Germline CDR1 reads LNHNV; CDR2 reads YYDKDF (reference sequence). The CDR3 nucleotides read TGTGCCACCCGACTGACGGGGGGGCGAGCTGGTGAGCAGTTCTTC. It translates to CATRLTGGRAGEQFF.

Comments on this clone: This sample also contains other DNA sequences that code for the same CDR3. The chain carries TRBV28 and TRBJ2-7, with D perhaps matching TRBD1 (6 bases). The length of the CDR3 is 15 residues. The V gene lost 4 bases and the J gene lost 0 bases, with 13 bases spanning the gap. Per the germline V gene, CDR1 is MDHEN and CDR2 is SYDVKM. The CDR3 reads CASSSQTGDSYEQYF. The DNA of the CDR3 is TGTGCCAGCAGTTCCCAGACAGGAGACTCCTACGAGCAGTACTTC.

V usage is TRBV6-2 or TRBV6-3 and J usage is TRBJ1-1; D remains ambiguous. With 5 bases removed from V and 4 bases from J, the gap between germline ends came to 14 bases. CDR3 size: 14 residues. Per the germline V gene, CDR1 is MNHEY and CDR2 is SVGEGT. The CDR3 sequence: CASSGWARGTEAFF. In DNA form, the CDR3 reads TGTGCCAGCAGTGGGTGGGCGCGGGGCACTGAAGCTTTCTTT.

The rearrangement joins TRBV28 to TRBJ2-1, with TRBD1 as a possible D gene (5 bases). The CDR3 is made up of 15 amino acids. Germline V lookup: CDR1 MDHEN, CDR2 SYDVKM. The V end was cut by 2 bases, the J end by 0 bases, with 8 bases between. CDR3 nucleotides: TGTGCCAGCAGTTTAGGGGCGGACTCCTACAATGAGCAGTTCTTC. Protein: CASSLGADSYNEQFF.

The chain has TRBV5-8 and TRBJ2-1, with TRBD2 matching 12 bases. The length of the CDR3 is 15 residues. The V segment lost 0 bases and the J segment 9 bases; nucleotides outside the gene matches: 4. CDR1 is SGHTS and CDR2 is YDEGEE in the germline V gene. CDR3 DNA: TGTGCCAGCAGCTTGGCCCTAGCGGGGGGGACTGAGCAGTTCTTC. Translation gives CASSLALAGGTEQFF. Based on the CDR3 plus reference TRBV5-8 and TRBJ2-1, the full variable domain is EAGVTQSPTHLIKTRGQQATLRCSPISGHTSVYWYQQALGLGLQFLLWYDEGEERNRGNFPPRFSGRQFPNYSSELNVNALELEDSALYLCASSLALAGGTEQFFGPGTRLTVL.